A single sample is the source of the 32 T cell receptor beta chains below, sequenced in a study of blood T cell repertoires in COVID-19. Libraries were prepared by immunoSEQ multiplex PCR; TCRdb keeps only in-frame clonotypes and omits some of them. The table lists 350,000 to 450,000 clones, 85% to 90% of them singletons. Sequencing input: PBMCs or T cells enriched from blood (not recorded which). Source of these receptors: a man aged 25-45 years who had recovered from COVID-19.

V and J are TRBV5-1 and TRBJ2-7; D ambiguous. The CDR3 loop spans 13 amino acids. The ends were cut back, 0 bases at V and 1 base at J, with 5 bases in the middle. CDR1 and CDR2 from the germline V gene are SGHRS and YFSETQ. Here the CDR3 DNA reads TGCGCCAGCAGCTTGGACATGTCCTACGAGCAGTACTTC. It is translated as CASSLDMSYEQYF.

The gene calls are TRBV5-4 and TRBJ2-5; 10 nucleotides align to TRBD1. The CDR3 has 15 amino acids. The junction had 11 bases not matched to a gene; V was cut back by 5 bases and J by 7 bases. CDR1 and CDR2 (germline): SGHNT, YYREEE (reference sequence). CDR3 loop: CASRVTGGATGTQYF. The CDR3 coding sequence is TGTGCCAGCAGAGTGACAGGGGGCGCGACGGGGACCCAGTACTTC.

V usage is TRBV30 and J usage is TRBJ1-5; D is ambiguous. The CDR3 contains 13 residues. V shed 2 bases and J shed 6 bases, with 11 bases lying between them. Germline V gene data show CDR1 as GTSNPN and CDR2 as SVGIG (reference sequence). CDR3 sequence (DNA): TGTGCCTGGAGTCCCCGTTCCGGTCAGCCCCAGCATTTT. Amino acid sequence: CAWSPRSGQPQHF. The full variable domain, its missing parts supplied by reference TRBV30 and TRBJ1-5, is SQTIHQWPATLVQPVGSPLSLECTVEGTSNPNLYWYRQAAGRGLQLLFYSVGIGQISSEVPQNLSASRPQDRQFILSSKKLLLSDSGFYLCAWSPRSGQPQHFGDGTRLSIL.

This clone was observed a single time. The chain joins TRBV30 to TRBJ2-5, with TRBD1 identical over 9 bases. Germline CDR1 and CDR2: GTSNPN and SVGIG (reference sequence). With 7 bases clipped from V and 5 bases from J, the junction kept 5 bases outside the gene matches. CDR3 size: 12 residues. The CDR3 coding sequence is TGTGCCTCACAGGGGGCTAGGGAGACCCAGTACTTC. This gives the protein CASQGARETQYF. The variable domain in full, with the rest retrieved from reference TRBV30 and TRBJ2-5, is SQTIHQWPATLVQPVGSPLSLECTVEGTSNPNLYWYRQAAGRGLQLLFYSVGIGQISSEVPQNLSASRPQDRQFILSSKKLLLSDSGFYLCASQGARETQYFGPGTRLLVL.

This chain joins TRBV7-9 and TRBJ2-7, with no clear D. Germline V gene lookup returns CDR1 SEHNR and CDR2 FQNEAQ (reference sequence). Trimming left V 4 bases short and J 6 bases short, with 10 bases between. The CDR3 runs 12 residues. CDR3 amino acids: CASSSTVSEQYF. CDR3 coding DNA: TGTGCCAGCAGCTCAACAGTCTCCGAGCAGTACTTC.

A word on this clone: The junction differs from germline at one of its ends, possibly a read error. The V call is TRBV7-7, the J call TRBJ2-3; D is possibly TRBD1 or TRBD2 (5 bases each). Germline-derived CDR1 and CDR2 are SSHAT and FNYEAQ (reference sequence). This CDR3 comprises 15 residues. The CDR3 coding sequence is TGTGCTAGCAGCTTAGCGCCGGACAACACAGATACGCAGTATTTT. Translation gives CASSLAPDNTDTQYF.

The rearrangement uses TRBV9 and TRBJ2-6; D is ambiguous. The CDR3 runs to 17 residues. V was pared by 2 bases and J by 0 bases, with 12 bases between. The germline CDR1 and CDR2 sequences are SGDLS and YYNGEE. DNA of the CDR3: TGTGCCAGCAGCGTTGATAGCTCGAGCTCTGGGGCCAACGTCCTGACTTTC. Its translation is CASSVDSSSSGANVLTF. Together with reference TRBV9 and TRBJ2-6, the CDR3 gives the full variable domain: DSGVTQTPKHLITATGQRVTLRCSPRSGDLSVYWYQQSLDQGLQFLIQYYNGEERAKGNILERFSAQQFPDLHSELNLSSLELGDSALYFCASSVDSSSSGANVLTFGAGSRLTVL.

The chain uses TRBV5-1 and TRBJ2-1; no firm D call. Germline loops: CDR1 SGHRS, CDR2 YFSETQ. The V gene lost 1 base and the J gene lost 0 bases, with 14 bases spanning the gap. The CDR3 length is 17 residues. CDR3 nucleotide sequence: TGCGCCAGCAGCTTGATCGGCGGATCAAACTCCTACAATGAGCAGTTCTTC. Amino acids: CASSLIGGSNSYNEQFF.

This rearrangement joins TRBV5-1 to TRBJ1-1; 8 bases line up with TRBD1. The CDR3 is made up of 15 amino acids. Germline CDR1 and CDR2: SGHRS and YFSETQ. Germline trimming cut 7 bases from V and 1 base from J; bases unmatched to any gene: 9. The CDR3 nucleotides read TGCGCCAGCGTTAAATCGACAGGGGCGAACACTGAAGCTTTCTTT. This translates into CASVKSTGANTEAFF.

The CDR3 nucleotides read TGTGCCAGCAGTCCCGGGACAGGGCTTTTCCAGCCCCAGCATTTT. Its translation: CASSPGTGLFQPQHF. The genes are TRBV6-5 and TRBJ1-5; TRBD1 matches at 9 bases. Germline CDR1 is MNHEY and CDR2 is SVGAGI. V was clipped by 5 bases and J by 7 bases; unmatched bases: 9. The CDR3 loop spans 15 amino acids.

The chain employs TRBV4-1 and TRBJ1-6, with D unresolved. Trimming removed 1 base at V and 9 bases at J, with 10 bases between. The CDR3 loop spans 14 amino acids. In germline, CDR1 is MGHRA, CDR2 YSYEKL. CDR3 coding DNA: TGCGCCAGCAGCCAAGCACCTTCAGTTTCACCCCTCCACTTT. Translation: CASSQAPSVSPLHF.

This clone was recorded only once. The rearrangement joins TRBV7-9 to TRBJ2-3, with TRBD2 matching over 7 bases. The CDR3 consists of 16 residues. The J segment lost 3 bases and the V segment lost 1 base, leaving 7 bases of the junction unmatched. The germline CDR1 and CDR2 sequences are SEHNR and FQNEAQ (reference sequence). The CDR3 is CASSLGTGGRTDTQYF. The CDR3 DNA sequence: TGTGCCAGCAGCTTAGGGACGGGAGGAAGAACAGATACGCAGTATTTT.

On this clone: One base away lies a much larger clone, so this may be a sequencing read error. Additional DNA sequences in this sample encode the identical CDR3. This rearrangement joins TRBV11-2 to TRBJ1-6; D uncertain. V lost 1 base, J lost 0 bases, and 4 bases lay in between. CDR1 and CDR2 from the germline V gene are SGHAT and FQNNGV. This CDR3 region has 15 residues. The CDR3 region is CASSLGSSYNSPLHF. CDR3 in DNA: TGTGCCAGCAGCTTAGGGAGCTCCTATAATTCACCCCTCCACTTT.

V gene TRBV29-1 combines with J gene TRBJ2-5; the D gene is possibly TRBD2 (5 bases). The V end lost 4 bases, the J end lost 5 bases, and 8 bases lay between the germline ends. Germline V CDR1 and CDR2: SQVTM, ANQGSEA. CDR3 length: 11 residues. CDR3 DNA sequence: TGCAGCGTTGTGGGAGTTGAGACCCAGTACTTC. This sequence encodes CSVVGVETQYF. The complete variable domain, with remaining parts taken from reference TRBV29-1 and TRBJ2-5, reads SAVISQKPSRDICQRGTSLTIQCQVDSQVTMMFWYRQQPGQSLTLIATANQGSEATYESGFVIDKFPISRPNLTFSTLTVSNMSPEDSSIYLCSVVGVETQYFGPGTRLLVL.

V gene TRBV2 combines with J gene TRBJ1-2; TRBD1 matches 10 bases. The CDR3 runs to 13 residues. Germline assignment: CDR1 SNHLY and CDR2 FYNNEI. The ends lost 6 bases at V and 5 bases at J; junction bases unmatched: 3. In nucleotides, the CDR3 is TGTGCCAGCAGGGGGACAGGGGAATATGGCTACACCTTC. Its translation: CASRGTGEYGYTF.

The chain recombines TRBV7-9 with TRBJ2-7; maybe TRBD2 (6 bases). The CDR3 consists of 15 residues. Trimming took 2 bases from V and 7 from J, leaving 18 bases between them. The V gene's germline CDR1 is SEHNR and CDR2 FQNEAQ (reference sequence). CDR3 sequence (DNA): TGTGCCAGCAGCTTAAGACAGAACCTCCGGGGGGAGCAGTACTTC. Its translation: CASSLRQNLRGEQYF. The entire variable domain, with the rest obtained from reference TRBV7-9 and TRBJ2-7, is as follows: DTGVSQNPRHKITKRGQNVTFRCDPISEHNRLYWYRQTLGQGPEFLTYFQNEAQLEKSRLLSDRFSAERPKGSFSTLEIQRTEQGDSAMYLCASSLRQNLRGEQYFGPGTRLTVT.

This chain uses TRBV20-1 with TRBJ2-5; unclear D gene. V lost 6 bases to trimming and J lost 5 bases, with 10 bases between them. This CDR3 contains 11 residues. CDR1 and CDR2 from the germline V gene are DFQATT and SNEGSKA (reference sequence). CDR3 nucleotides: TGCAGTGCCGGGTTTAGGGAGACCCAGTACTTC. This gives the protein CSAGFRETQYF.

This chain joins TRBV11-1 and TRBJ2-1; a weak D match, TRBD1 (5 bases). The V gene's germline CDR1 is SGHAT and CDR2 FQDESV (reference sequence). The V and J ends lost 6 bases and 5 bases respectively, with 8 bases between them. The CDR3 is made up of 12 amino acids. The CDR3 DNA reads as TGTGCCAGCAGAACACAGGACAATGAGCAGTTCTTC. It specifies CASRTQDNEQFF.

V gene TRBV5-1 combines with J gene TRBJ2-7; 8 bases agree with TRBD2. Per the germline V gene, CDR1 is SGHRS and CDR2 is YFSETQ. V was clipped by 4 bases and J by 0 bases; unmatched bases: 15. CDR3 size: 18 residues. CDR3 coding DNA: TGCGCCAGCAGCCTTAATGTTGCCCTCGGGGGGGCCTCCTACGAGCAGTACTTC. Translated: CASSLNVALGGASYEQYF.

The chain has TRBV19 and TRBJ2-1; D possibly corresponds to TRBD1 (6 bases). The germline gives CDR1 LNHDA, CDR2 SQIVND (reference sequence). The CDR3 has 15 residues. V lost 2 bases, J lost 3 bases, and 11 bases lay in between. For the CDR3, the DNA is TGTGCCAGTAGTATACAGGGACACGGCTACAATGAGCAGTTCTTC. Its translation: CASSIQGHGYNEQFF. Complete variable domain (other parts from reference TRBV19 and TRBJ2-1): DGGITQSPKYLFRKEGQNVTLSCEQNLNHDAMYWYRQDPGQGLRLIYYSQIVNDFQKGDIAEGYSVSREKKESFPLTVTSAQKNPTAFYLCASSIQGHGYNEQFFGPGTRLTVL.

This chain uses TRBV3-1 (or the pseudogene TRBV3-2) with TRBJ2-3; TRBD2 aligns across 7 bases. The trim removed 0 bases at V and 5 bases at J, leaving 8 bases unmatched. CDR1 and CDR2 (germline): LGHDT, YNNKEL (reference sequence). The length of the CDR3 is 16 residues. This chain's CDR3 is CASSQDLAGAEDTQYF. The CDR3 bases are TGTGCCAGCAGCCAAGATCTGGCGGGAGCTGAAGATACGCAGTATTTT.

V gene TRBV7-2 combines with J gene TRBJ1-1; 7 nucleotides line up with TRBD1. Looked up from germline, CDR1 is SGHTA and CDR2 is FQGNSA. The junction had 7 bases not matched to a gene; V was cut back by 0 bases and J by 6 bases. The CDR3 extends over 15 amino acids. The CDR3 coding sequence is TGTGCCAGCAGCTTAGCGACAGGGTGGTCCTCTGAAGCTTTCTTT. Residues: CASSLATGWSSEAFF.

Only one count was recorded for this clone. J is TRBJ1-5 and V is TRBV5-4; D may be TRBD1 (6 bases). Trimming shortened V by 2 bases and J by 7 bases, and 13 bases separated the two germline ends. Germline loops: CDR1 SGHNT, CDR2 YYREEE (reference sequence). The CDR3 is 14 residues long. The DNA for the CDR3 is TGTGCCAGCAGCTTACAGGGCTCTCACCAGCCCCAGCATTTT. Its protein is CASSLQGSHQPQHF.

V usage is TRBV6-2 or TRBV6-3 and J usage is TRBJ2-5; TRBD2 aligns across 8 bases. Germline V CDR1 and CDR2: MNHEY, SVGEGT. This CDR3 contains 17 residues. With V trimmed by 2 bases and J by 1 base, 9 bases remained unmatched. For the CDR3, the DNA is TGTGCCAGCAGTTACCCCTGGACTAGCCCTTCCCAAGAGACCCAGTACTTC. Encoded protein: CASSYPWTSPSQETQYF.

This clone was picked up one time. The J gene is TRBJ2-1, the V gene TRBV5-1, with D unresolved. CDR3 length: 14 residues. Trimming shortened V by 3 bases and J by 8 bases, and 15 bases separated the two germline ends. The V gene's germline CDR1 is SGHRS and CDR2 YFSETQ. The CDR3 sequence: CASSSSRPADEQFF. The CDR3 region has the DNA TGCGCCAGCAGCTCCTCGCGGCCGGCGGATGAGCAGTTCTTC. Supplemented by reference TRBV5-1 and TRBJ2-1, the full variable domain reads KAGVTQTPRYLIKTRGQQVTLSCSPISGHRSVSWYQQTPGQGLQFLFEYFSETQRNKGNFPGRFSGRQFSNSRSEMNVSTLELGDSALYLCASSSSRPADEQFFGPGTRLTVL.

This chain connects TRBV27 to TRBJ2-7; 9 bases are shared with TRBD2. Germline trimming cut 5 bases from V and 2 bases from J; bases unmatched to any gene: 16. Germline assignment: CDR1 MNHEY and CDR2 SMNVEV (reference sequence). CDR3 size: 18 residues. CDR3 coding DNA: TGTGCCAGCAGTCCAACAAAGGGGGGTAGCGGGAGTCCCTACGAGCAGTACTTC. This sequence encodes CASSPTKGGSGSPYEQYF.

A few counts support this clone. CDR3 in DNA: TGTGCCAGCAGCTTCGCGGGAAGATCGAACACCGGGGAGCTGTTTTTT. It codes for CASSFAGRSNTGELFF. This chain uses TRBV13 with TRBJ2-2; weak D call: TRBD2 (6 bases). Trimming removed 3 bases from V and 0 bases from J, with 11 bases in between. Germline assignment: CDR1 PRHDT and CDR2 FYEKMQ (reference sequence). This CDR3 is built from 16 residues.

This clone appeared once. The chain is built from TRBV5-6 and TRBJ1-2; D gene ambiguous. V was trimmed by 0 bases and J by 12 bases, leaving 15 bases between them. CDR1 and CDR2 (germline): SGHDT, YYEEEE. The CDR3 covers 13 residues. CDR3 nucleotide sequence: TGTGCCAGCAGCTTGGTGTGGAGGGAGGTGCACACCTTC. Its protein is CASSLVWREVHTF.

The chain combines TRBV2 with TRBJ1-1; 7 bases are a match to TRBD1. V was pared by 6 bases and J by 5 bases, with 6 bases of the junction left unmatched. This CDR3 region has 13 residues. Germline CDR1 SNHLY, CDR2 FYNNEI. The CDR3 sequence: CASSSDRETEAFF. CDR3 sequence (DNA): TGTGCCAGCAGCTCCGACAGGGAGACTGAAGCTTTCTTT.

The chain uses TRBV12-3 or TRBV12-4 and TRBJ2-7; TRBD1 agrees at 8 bases. V gave up 7 bases and J gave up 3 bases; unmatched junction bases: 5. The CDR3 has 13 residues. The CDR3 is CASTKDRGYEQYF. The CDR3 bases are TGTGCCAGCACCAAAGACAGGGGCTACGAGCAGTACTTC.

V and J are TRBV28 and TRBJ2-7; D perhaps matches TRBD2 (7 bases). V shed 6 bases and J shed 4 bases, with 13 bases lying between them. Germline V lookup: CDR1 MDHEN, CDR2 SYDVKM. The CDR3 contains 13 residues. The CDR3 DNA reads TGTGCCAGCAGGGGGGGCGGGAGATACGAGCAGTACTTC. This translates into CASRGGGRYEQYF.

The V call is TRBV6-5, the J call TRBJ1-6; the match to TRBD1 covers 8 bases. J lost 12 bases, V lost 0 bases, and 7 bases had no gene match. The length of the CDR3 is 15 residues. Looked up from germline, CDR1 is MNHEY and CDR2 is SVGAGI. CDR3 DNA: TGTGCCAGCAGTTACTCCGGACAGGGTGTGGGACCCCTCCACTTT. Residues: CASSYSGQGVGPLHF.